This TCR beta chain was identified during a study of cytomegalovirus exposure and HLA in healthy donors (TCRdb year 2017). Regarding the complete study: In an earlier analysis of some 550 of the donors, 276 Gb of sequence data and 120 million or so unique TCR beta sequences from about 180 million T cells were reported. Typing coverage varied by locus: about 629-630 donors for A, B, C, DRB1 and DQB1; approximately 500 for DQA1; more than 600 for DPA1; about 450 for DPB1. An early release that covered roughly 600 HLA-typed donors contained around 300 gigabases of sequencing data and tens of millions of unique TCR sequences. To predict cytomegalovirus infection status, the study combined high-throughput TCR immunosequencing, statistical association of individual TCRs with disease status, and machine learning. In an earlier analysis of 550 to 700 of the donors, high-throughput TCR beta sequencing was used to judge whether each TCR beta V gene segment behaved as functional or pseudogenic. Along with the approximately 650-subject first cohort, a separate validation cohort of 120 different subjects was used. On average, 235,054 unique TCR beta nucleotide sequences were sequenced per donor among fewer than 500 genotyped donors of the cohort, with roughly 18% of those sequences being non-productive. The T cell repertoires of some 700 subjects were profiled by immunosequencing and related to cytomegalovirus serostatus. The later analysis used no new phenotypic data to find candidate immune exposures, relying instead on TCR beta sequences and their occurrence across donors. The study was designed to test whether signatures of past pathogen exposure could be identified by cataloging public T cell receptors. Both class I and class II loci were covered by HLA typing, at four-digit resolution. Of the roughly 400 genotyped donors, about 80% fell in the genetic ancestry cluster associated with self-reported Caucasian donors. Donor age, sex, ethnicity and CMV serostatus were collected together with the repertoire data. To study patterns of TCR occurrence, a later analysis re-analyzed previously published TCR beta repertoires from 550 to 800 donors and added high-resolution HLA genotyping. Every discovery cohort repertoire had been produced on one sequencing platform. Five DR-DQ haplotypes were treated as single units for association and clustering because of strong linkage in the cohort. In a later genetic analysis, genome-wide SNP genotypes for about three fifths of the roughly 670 donors were used, and that subset was treated as a discovery cohort.

In total, 666 healthy bone marrow donors made up the cohort. All cohort members were sampled while nominally healthy, although unrecorded immune exposures were likely present. The donor tested CMV seropositive, placing the donor among the 290 or so seropositive members of the cohort. Each donor provided a peripheral blood sample, and peripheral blood mononuclear cells were used for TCR beta sequencing. Genomic DNA was extracted from the blood cell samples with the Qiagen DNeasy Blood Extraction Kit. According to the germline V gene, CDR1 reads ENHRY and CDR2 reads SYGVKD. Spanning cysteine to phenylalanine, the CDR3 consists of 15 amino acids. The retained sequence is limited to the CDR3, 45 bases, with the frame set at the first base. V has 3 bases trimmed and J has 6 bases trimmed; junction bases matching no gene number 7. Here is what the overall study found, with its caveats: Linkage disequilibrium might explain the correlated functional status among segregating V segments, but an unknown experimental factor could not be ruled out. Only TCR beta chains were sequenced in this cohort, and the absence of alpha or paired-chain data limited detectable features. In an earlier analysis of about 600 of the donors, most TCR beta V segments appeared in productive rearrangements about 87% or about 30% of the time, broadly matching IMGT annotations. Because HLA typing was missing for some donors at each locus, association tests included only the typed subset. In vitro tests confirmed that a few of the cytomegalovirus-associated TCR beta chains recognize cytomegalovirus antigens. In a later genetic analysis, fewer N-insertions in productive TCRs were reported among donors in an Asian-associated ancestry cluster than the 666-donor mean. A cluster of highly shared sequence variants was judged likely to be a technical artifact of the sequencing pipeline. An association between a missense DCLRE1C variant and V-gene and J-gene trimming of TCR beta chains was found in a later genetic analysis and replicated in an independent cohort. Over 15 rarely observed V segments, including chromosome 9 orphons, were excluded from the earlier analysis of 550 to 700 of the donors because counts were too low. A further reported finding was that TCR beta sequences accurately predicted the HLA-A and HLA-B alleles for most subjects in the first cohort. The 87-base-pair reads could not distinguish some IMGT-functional V segments, including TRBV6-2 and TRBV6-3, so those segments were excluded. According to a later analysis, TCR association rates differed among HLA loci, with DRB1 alleles showing the most associated TCRs and HLA-C alleles showing the fewest. In a later analysis, most CMV-associated TCR beta chains were found to appear HLA-restricted, with HLA associations seemingly driven largely by CMV exposure. Strong co-occurrence of HLA alleles, especially DR and DQ, made assigning TCR associations to individual alleles difficult. Several of the top co-occurrence clusters appeared to be linked to parvovirus B19, influenza, CMV and Epstein-Barr virus, according to a later analysis. Compared with equally common non-associated chains, HLA-associated TCR beta chains in a later analysis were more clonally expanded and had lower generation probabilities. In the study, 150 to 200 TCR beta chains were listed as associated with cytomegalovirus. Immune exposure information for the cohort was limited to CMV serostatus. Presence/absence analyses assumed roughly uniform sequencing depth across donors, an assumption that may not hold. In a later analysis, some 18,000 TCR beta sequences were associated with specific HLA alleles at a false discovery rate of 0.05. Cytomegalovirus status was reported to be diagnosed by the classifier with high specificity and sensitivity in both the original and validation cohorts. Most TCR sequences were observed very rarely across donors, whereas some public TCRs were present in many individuals. The authors suggested that the approach could potentially be extended to other disease states and immunological phenotypes.

The library was obtained by the immunoSEQ multiplex PCR assay. A mixture of 60 forward primers for TCR Vbeta segments and 13 reverse primers for TCR Jbeta segments was used in the multiplex PCR. A multiplex PCR assay on genomic DNA amplified the CDR3 region of rearranged TCR beta genes. On the Illumina HiSeq System, the amplified TCR beta libraries were sequenced as 87-base-pair reads. Per the source publication's procedure: A later analysis tallied 75 million to 95 million unique TCR beta chains across the 666 repertoires, and about 12 million of those chains were shared by two or more donors. A nearest-neighbor algorithm error-corrected the raw reads and collapsed the reads into unique sequences, merging closely related sequences to remove PCR and sequencing errors. CDR3 sequences were aligned to IMGT reference sequences to assign V, D and J gene segments. Each retained sequence needed at least a six-nucleotide match to both a V gene segment and a J gene segment. A rearrangement counted as productive if the CDR3 had no stop codons and remained in frame with V and J, and every other rearrangement counted as non-productive. CDR3 was defined according to IMGT convention as the region running from the second conserved V-encoded cysteine to the conserved J-encoded phenylalanine. In an earlier analysis of 500 to 650 of the donors, sequences lacking an unambiguous match to a single V gene segment were excluded. In an earlier analysis of a few hundred of the donors, a V segment was called functional when productive rearrangements were above 56.7%, and segregating when the standard deviation between donors exceeded 5%. A statistical classification framework was built to diagnose cytomegalovirus status from the catalog of TCR beta chain sequences. In a later analysis, TCR nucleotide sequences were compared against IMGT/GENE-DB human TR gene sequences so that V and J genes could be assigned. Using the TCRdist pipeline, a later analysis assigned CDR3 sequences along with most-parsimonious VDJ recombination scenarios. A later analysis defined each TCR beta chain by its CDR3 amino acid sequence plus V-gene family, and excluded reads lacking a unique V-gene family. To address suspected cross-contamination and a sequencing artifact, a later analysis removed approximately 590 highly shared, low-generation-probability nucleotide sequences. A later analysis calculated a clonal expansion index for each public chain from normalized within-repertoire ranks of inferred template counts. Generation probabilities in a later analysis came from a VDJ recombination model fitted to out-of-frame rearrangements, and those results were checked against IGoR. Hypergeometric tests were used in a later analysis to score TCR-TCR, TCR-HLA and TCR-CMV co-occurrence, with a repertoire-size bias correction applied to the TCR pairs. To estimate false discovery rates, a later analysis permuted the HLA or CMV assignments 20 times. In a later analysis, co-occurring TCRs were grouped using DBSCAN, and TCRdist sequence similarity was added for clustering within HLA-allele-positive subsets. Repertoires with fewer than 30,000 or more than 120,000 public chains were left out of co-occurrence clustering, as were four to six repertoires with anomalous nucleotide sharing. The immuneACCESS repertoire file appears here via TCRdb, limited to in-frame rearrangements. These files lack a portion of the clones; in checked studies, under half of the deficit traces to unresolved V genes, and the cause of the others is not known. The V and J calls and the clone size are those of that table, but D and trimming were determined from the DNA. The sample profile shows almost 200,000 clones; roughly 85% of them were found once. 4.4% of the sample is taken by the ten largest.

As for this clone: Its binding antigen is unknown. Base qualities are missing; no much larger clone stands one base away.

The rearranged segments are TRBV10-3 and TRBJ1-2, and TRBD1 matches 10 of the central bases. The clonotype originates from a woman aged 25-40 years in good health and CMV-seropositive. The sample was PBMCs. CDR3 protein: CAISELTGGADGYTF. The nucleotide sequence is TGTGCCATCAGTGAATTGACAGGGGGCGCGGATGGCTACACCTTC.